This entry lists 30 T cell receptor beta chains sequenced from one sample in a study of beta chain features in type 1 diabetes. Study findings and constraints: Shorter TCRB CDR3s, moderately but significantly so, marked every one of the four CD4+ subsets in Type 1 diabetes patients.

Their antigens remain unidentified. Every bit of the isolated RNA underwent reverse transcription, so sequencing read expressed TCRB transcripts. The method was immunoSEQ multiplex PCR; TCRdb's version includes in-frame clones alone and lacks a portion of them. The sample lists a few hundred thousand clones; about 15% were seen once. Material for sequencing was naive CD4+ T cells from blood. The origin of the receptors is a man aged 18 to 30 with type 1 diabetes.

This chain uses TRBV27 with TRBJ2-7, with 11 bases aligning to TRBD1. Per germline, CDR1 MNHEY and CDR2 SMNVEV (reference sequence). V trimming: 4 bases; J trimming: 2 bases; junction bases outside the gene matches: 13. The CDR3 has 18 amino acids. CDR3 amino acids: CASSSQRSTGQGAYEQYF. The CDR3 bases are TGTGCCAGCAGTTCGCAGCGATCGACGGGACAGGGGGCCTACGAGCAGTACTTC.

CDR3 sequence reads: CASSVRGTGVQYEQYF. CDR3 bases: TGTGCCAGCAGTGTGCGAGGGACAGGGGTGCAATACGAGCAGTACTTC. This chain links TRBV6-1 with TRBJ2-7, with 10 bases lining up with TRBD1. Germline CDR1 MNHNS, CDR2 SASEGT. The CDR3 is 16 amino acids. V lost 4 bases and J lost 4; bases outside the gene matches: 10.

This chain uses TRBV7-2 with TRBJ2-5, with 7 positions matching TRBD1. CDR1 and CDR2 from the germline V gene are SGHTA and FQGNSA. The CDR3 is made up of 14 amino acids. V lost 1 base to trimming and J lost 7 bases; unmatched junction nucleotides: 6. The CDR3 DNA reads TGTGCCAGCAGCTTAGATGTGGCAGGGGGGACCCAGTACTTC. Translating gives CASSLDVAGGTQYF.

This chain uses TRBV30 with TRBJ1-1; no clear D. CDR1 and CDR2 from the germline V gene are GTSNPN and SVGIG (reference sequence). Trimming pared 0 bases from V and 1 base from J, leaving 6 bases between. CDR3 length: 13 residues. This CDR3 is CAWSVNRNTEAFF. The CDR3 DNA reads as TGTGCCTGGAGTGTAAACAGGAACACTGAAGCTTTCTTT.

This sequence joins TRBV29-1 and TRBJ1-1; the D gene is possibly TRBD1 (6 bases). Trimming shortened V by 4 bases and J by 0 bases, and 12 bases separated the two germline ends. This CDR3 region has 14 residues. Germline V CDR1 and CDR2: SQVTM, ANQGSEA. For the CDR3, the DNA is TGCAGCGTTGTTAAGGGGGTTATGAACACTGAAGCTTTCTTT. Encoded protein: CSVVKGVMNTEAFF.

The rearrangement uses TRBV10-1 and TRBJ2-7, with 9 bases that match TRBD1. With V trimmed by 6 bases and J by 5 bases, 8 bases remained unmatched. From germline, CDR1 is WNHNN and CDR2 SYGVQD (reference sequence). CDR3 size: 14 residues. The CDR3 bases are TGCGCCAGCAGGGCCGGGACAGGGCGTGACGAGCAGTACTTC. It translates to CASRAGTGRDEQYF.

J is TRBJ2-5 and V is TRBV29-1; D ambiguous. The CDR3 loop spans 14 amino acids. Per the germline V gene, CDR1 is SQVTM and CDR2 is ANQGSEA. V was trimmed by 4 bases and J by 0 bases, leaving 12 bases between them. The CDR3 sequence: CSVAESFYQETQYF. The CDR3 DNA follows: TGCAGCGTTGCGGAGAGCTTCTACCAAGAGACCCAGTACTTC.

This rearrangement joins TRBV2 to TRBJ2-7; 8 positions agree with TRBD2. The junction had 3 bases not matched to a gene; V was cut back by 0 bases and J by 5 bases. CDR1 and CDR2 from the germline V gene are SNHLY and FYNNEI. This CDR3 comprises 14 residues. The CDR3 DNA reads TGTGCCAGCAGTGAAGCTAGCGGGACCCACGAGCAGTACTTC. Translating gives CASSEASGTHEQYF.

The chain uses TRBV2 and TRBJ2-1; possible D gene TRBD2, 6 bases. This CDR3 is 13 amino acids long. Germline V CDR1 and CDR2: SNHLY, FYNNEI. Trimming left V 1 base short and J 6 bases short, with 7 bases between. The CDR3 DNA reads TGTGCCAGCAGTGAAGACGGGGGCAATGAGCAGTTCTTC. Amino acids: CASSEDGGNEQFF.

The rearrangement uses TRBV5-1 and TRBJ2-3; D possibly corresponds to TRBD1 (6 bases). Germline CDR1 and CDR2: SGHRS and YFSETQ. Trimming removed 3 bases from V and 2 bases from J, with 16 bases in between. The CDR3 consists of 16 residues. The CDR3 sequence is CASSSTPTGPTDTQYF. The CDR3 region has the DNA TGCGCCAGCAGCTCCACACCTACAGGGCCCACAGATACGCAGTATTTT.

J is TRBJ2-7 and V is TRBV29-1, with D tentatively TRBD2 (6 bases). This CDR3 is 13 amino acids long. V lost 7 bases and J 4 bases, leaving 17 bases between the germline ends. Per germline, CDR1 SQVTM and CDR2 ANQGSEA. CDR3 sequence reads: CSARPPGVYEQYF. The CDR3 DNA is TGCAGCGCTCGACCTCCGGGAGTGTACGAGCAGTACTTC.

This clone has more than one count but fewer than ten. The gene calls are TRBV19 and TRBJ1-1, with no clear D. The germline V gene has CDR1 LNHDA and CDR2 SQIVND (reference sequence). V lost 3 bases and J lost 10, with 18 bases in between. The CDR3 is 14 residues long. The CDR3 DNA sequence: TGTGCCAGTAGTATTCAGCGGCACCAAGTCGTAGCTTTCTTT. It yields the protein CASSIQRHQVVAFF.

V usage is TRBV28 and J usage is TRBJ2-2; 9 bases agree with TRBD1. CDR1 MDHEN and CDR2 SYDVKM come from the germline V gene. CDR3 size: 15 residues. V shed 6 bases, J shed 6 bases, and the junction held 8 bases outside the gene matches. DNA for the CDR3: TGTGCCAGCAGCCTTTACAGGGGGCGTTCCGGGGAGCTGTTTTTT. Translating it yields CASSLYRGRSGELFF. Supplemented by reference TRBV28 and TRBJ2-2, the full variable domain reads DVKVTQSSRYLVKRTGEKVFLECVQDMDHENMFWYRQDPGLGLRLIYFSYDVKMKEKGDIPEGYSVSREKKERFSLILESASTNQTSMYLCASSLYRGRSGELFFGEGSRLTVL.

Only a few counts were recorded for this clone. The chain recombines TRBV28 with TRBJ2-7; possibly TRBD1 for D (6 bases). The V gene's germline CDR1 is MDHEN and CDR2 SYDVKM. Trimming stripped 2 bases from V and 5 bases from J, with 7 bases between. The CDR3 contains 12 residues. The DNA of the CDR3 is TGTGCCAGCAGTTTAAGGGACAACGAGCAGTACTTC. Encoded protein: CASSLRDNEQYF.

This chain links TRBV30 with TRBJ2-4, with a possible D match to TRBD1 (6 bases). This CDR3 region has 11 residues. V was cut by 2 bases and J by 8 bases, with 7 bases left in between. The germline V gene has CDR1 GTSNPN and CDR2 SVGIG (reference sequence). CDR3 DNA: TGTGCCTGGAGTTCAGGGGACATTCAGTACTTC. This translates into CAWSSGDIQYF.

The CDR3 region has the DNA TGCGCCAGCAGGAGGACTAGCGTCCAAGAGACCCAGTACTTC. It is translated as CASRRTSVQETQYF. The rearrangement joins TRBV5-1 to TRBJ2-5; 9 bases are a match to TRBD2. The CDR3 covers 14 residues. Germline loops: CDR1 SGHRS, CDR2 YFSETQ. The trim removed 5 bases at V and 1 base at J, leaving 3 bases unmatched.

V gene TRBV15 combines with J gene TRBJ1-1; D uncertain. Germline CDR1 LNHNV, CDR2 YYDKDF (reference sequence). The CDR3 is 11 amino acids. V was shortened by 5 bases and J by 11 bases, with 12 bases between the two germline ends. Here the CDR3 DNA reads TGTGCCACCAGCCGGAGATCGTTCGCTTTCTTT. It specifies CATSRRSFAFF.

This clone came up a few times. The chain is built from TRBV6-4 and TRBJ2-7; 9 bases match TRBD1. CDR3 length equals 14 residues. V was pared by 4 bases and J by 6 bases, with 7 bases of the junction left unmatched. Germline CDR1 reads MRHNA; CDR2 reads SNTAGT. The CDR3 DNA reads TGTGCCAGCAGTGCGGGACAGGGCCTCGGCGAGCAGTACTTC. Residues: CASSAGQGLGEQYF.

CDR3 in amino acids: CASSLGLPVETQYF. The CDR3 DNA is TGTGCCAGCAGCTTAGGACTACCGGTGGAGACCCAGTACTTC. This rearrangement joins TRBV7-2 to TRBJ2-5; a weak D match, TRBD2 (5 bases). The V gene lost 1 base and the J gene lost 5 bases, with 11 bases spanning the gap. The CDR3 length is 14 residues. From germline, CDR1 is SGHTA and CDR2 FQGNSA.

This chain uses TRBV7-6 with TRBJ2-1; 7 bases align to TRBD2. Unmatched junction bases numbered 5, after V lost 3 bases and J lost 9 bases. The CDR3 is 13 residues long. The germline V gene encodes CDR1 SGHVS and CDR2 FNYEAQ. The CDR3 loop is CASSLGSGPEQFF. DNA for the CDR3: TGTGCCAGCAGCTTGGGTAGCGGGCCTGAGCAGTTCTTC.

The gene calls are TRBV5-6 and TRBJ1-4, with D possibly TRBD1 on 6 matching bases. CDR3 length: 14 amino acids. V lost 6 bases, J lost 8 bases, and 17 bases lay in between. The germline gives CDR1 SGHDT, CDR2 YYEEEE. The CDR3 reads CASILQGIGEKLFF. The CDR3 DNA sequence: TGTGCCAGCATTCTACAGGGAATTGGCGAAAAACTGTTTTTT.

The chain recombines TRBV2 with TRBJ1-2, with D possibly matching TRBD1 (5 bases). The V gene's germline CDR1 is SNHLY and CDR2 FYNNEI. The CDR3 has 13 amino acids. Deletions cut 5 bases from V and 8 bases from J, with 15 bases between. CDR3 nucleotides: TGTGCCAGCAGTCCCTCGCAGGGTGGGGGCTACACCTTC. This encodes CASSPSQGGGYTF.

The V call is TRBV19, the J call TRBJ1-5; TRBD1 matches at 8 bases. The CDR3 is made up of 20 amino acids. Germline lookup yields CDR1 LNHDA and CDR2 SQIVND (reference sequence). V was clipped by 5 bases and J by 0 bases; unmatched bases: 18. The CDR3 loop is CASSWGIGQGTLPSNQPQHF. The CDR3 bases are TGTGCCAGTAGTTGGGGGATTGGACAGGGTACACTGCCTAGCAATCAGCCCCAGCATTTT.

This chain uses TRBV27 with TRBJ2-7, with D possibly matching TRBD2 (6 bases). V shed 6 bases and J shed 0 bases, with 9 bases lying between them. Germline assignment: CDR1 MNHEY and CDR2 SMNVEV (reference sequence). The CDR3 consists of 13 residues. This CDR3 is CASRRDGSYEQYF. CDR3 nucleotides: TGTGCCAGCAGGCGGGACGGCTCCTACGAGCAGTACTTC.

The chain employs TRBV10-3 and TRBJ2-5; 7 bases match TRBD2. Germline CDR1 is ENHRY and CDR2 is SYGVKD. The V segment lost 3 bases and the J segment 4 bases; nucleotides outside the gene matches: 11. The CDR3 is made up of 16 amino acids. The CDR3 protein is CAISERAGEIRETQYF. In DNA, the CDR3 is TGTGCCATCAGTGAAAGGGCGGGAGAGATCCGAGAGACCCAGTACTTC.

The V call is TRBV10-3, the J call TRBJ2-5; TRBD2 matches 7 bases. Trimming cost V 0 bases and J 5 bases; bases outside gene matches: 3. Germline V gene sequence: CDR1 ENHRY, CDR2 SYGVKD. This CDR3 spans 14 amino acids. This chain's CDR3 is CAISESTSTETQYF. The CDR3 DNA follows: TGTGCCATCAGTGAGTCGACTAGCACGGAGACCCAGTACTTC.

This clone was recorded a few times. The V and J genes are TRBV13 and TRBJ2-1; 8 positions agree with TRBD2. J was trimmed by 7 bases and V by 3 bases; bases with no gene match: 5. The CDR3 spans 14 residues. Germline V gene data show CDR1 as PRHDT and CDR2 as FYEKMQ (reference sequence). CDR3 region: CASSLTSEGNEQFF. CDR3 DNA: TGTGCCAGCAGCTTGACTAGCGAGGGTAATGAGCAGTTCTTC.

This clone has a handful of counts. The CDR3 region is CASSLEGGSYGYTF. CDR3 nucleotide sequence: TGTGCCAGCAGCTTAGAAGGGGGCAGCTATGGCTACACCTTC. The chain employs TRBV7-9 and TRBJ1-2, with 7 bases that match TRBD1. CDR1 and CDR2 (germline): SEHNR, FQNEAQ (reference sequence). Germline trimming cut 1 base from V and 4 bases from J; bases unmatched to any gene: 3. The CDR3 runs to 14 residues.

This clone came up a few times. The chain recombines TRBV7-9 with TRBJ1-2; D remains ambiguous. V was trimmed by 0 bases and J by 2 bases, leaving 10 bases between them. Germline CDR1 and CDR2: SEHNR and FQNEAQ (reference sequence). This CDR3 spans 15 amino acids. As DNA, the CDR3 is TGTGCCAGCAGCTTAGCTCCGGGAGTGAACTATGGCTACACCTTC. Translation gives CASSLAPGVNYGYTF.

This clone was observed a handful of times. CDR3 in DNA: TGTGCCAGCAGCGTAGGGGGACTCAATGAGCAGTTCTTC. Translation: CASSVGGLNEQFF. The V gene is TRBV9, the J gene TRBJ2-1; D might be TRBD2 (6 bases). Trimming removed 0 bases at V and 6 bases at J, with 7 bases between. CDR1 is SGDLS and CDR2 is YYNGEE in the germline V gene. CDR3 length: 13 amino acids.